What follows is one TCR beta chain and its context. Its target is not known. The data originate from a study of shared clonotypes between healthy human individuals. Samples underwent the assay at deep level. Only in-frame clones appear in the TCRdb table, and some are missing; sequencing was by immunoSEQ multiplex PCR. The sample records 400,000 to 600,000 clones, around 96% being singletons. Points from the study as a whole: Naive CD4 clonotype sharing across a few donors was around 5.5%.

Germline CDR1 and CDR2: KGHSH and LQKENI. The CDR3 consists of 14 residues. The V gene end was trimmed by 6 bases and the J gene end by 4 bases; junction bases not matched to a gene: 3. The chain combines TRBV18 with TRBJ1-4; 9 nucleotides agree with TRBD1. Sequences were obtained from naive CD4+ T cells sorted from blood. As for subset: CD45RA+ positively selected. The origin of this receptor is a woman aged 30 to 39 in good health. The CDR3 is CASSWTGDNEKLFF. For the CDR3, the DNA is TGTGCCAGCTCCTGGACAGGGGATAATGAAAAACTGTTTTTT.